The entry that follows covers one T cell receptor beta chain sequence. Its antigen is still unknown. This may stem from a read error, because a much larger clone lies one nucleotide away. These data originate in a study of prognosis after radiotherapy for stage I lung cancer. On the study more broadly: Fourteen patients had newly diagnosed primary stage I lung tumors, and five had oligometastatic NSCLC after surgical resection of the primary tumor. Medical inoperability was the status assigned to all non-small cell lung cancer patients. The tumor diagnosis was squamous cell carcinoma for seven patients and adenocarcinoma for twelve.

Study-level findings and limits: Nobody established whether the expanded TCR clones were specific to the tumor.

Starting from genomic DNA, TCR beta CDR3 was amplified through two-round multiplex PCR. Amplification in first-round PCR relied on primers specific to each TRBV and TRBJ gene. Each CDR3 protein gets one entry after TCRdb re-called the multiplex PCR reads with MiXCR. Found here are about 13,000 distinct CDR3 sequences, roughly 31% of them singletons; the top ten hold roughly a quarter. Per germline, CDR1 SEHNR and CDR2 FQNEAQ (reference sequence). The CDR3 loop spans 14 amino acids. The starting material was PBMCs, obtained before or after stereotactic body radiation therapy (not recorded which). This chain joins TRBV7-9 and TRBJ2-1; 7 bases align to TRBD1. This receptor was taken from a donor over 45 with non-small cell lung cancer. DNA for the CDR3: TGTGCCAGCAGCGTAGACAGGGCTCTAAATGGGCAGTTCTTC. Translation: CASSVDRALNGQFF.